The 27 T cell receptor beta chains listed next were all sequenced from one sample in a study of CD8 T cells in Susac syndrome. Random-hexamer reverse transcription was applied to about 0.5 to 1 ug RNA. Each CDR3 protein gets one entry after TCRdb re-called the immunoSEQ multiplex PCR reads with MiXCR. The sample comprises 150,000 to 250,000 distinct CDR3 sequences, about 95% of which are singletons, and around 0.085% rests with the top ten. Specimen: CD4+ T cells from PBMCs. These receptors were taken from a human donor with multiple sclerosis.

V gene TRBV20-1 combines with J gene TRBJ2-1, with 8 bases identical to TRBD2. Germline CDR1 reads DFQATT; CDR2 reads SNEGSKA (reference sequence). The CDR3 consists of 15 residues. V gave up 6 bases and J gave up 7 bases; unmatched junction bases: 14. The CDR3 here is CSAPVRRGARNEQFF. CDR3 DNA sequence: TGCAGTGCCCCCGTCCGGCGGGGGGCGAGGAATGAGCAGTTCTTC.

This clonotype was seen only once. V and J are TRBV19 and TRBJ2-2; 10 nucleotides align to TRBD1. Looked up from germline, CDR1 is LNHDA and CDR2 is SQIVND (reference sequence). V lost 5 bases, J lost 6 bases, and 6 bases stayed unmatched. The CDR3 spans 15 residues. CDR3 bases: TGTGCCAGTAGTTCGACAGGGGGCGTTTCCGGGGAGCTGTTTTTT. Amino acids: CASSSTGGVSGELFF.

This clonotype appeared once. This sequence joins TRBV24-1 and TRBJ2-3; no clear D. V was trimmed by 5 bases and J by 2 bases, leaving 7 bases between them. The germline V gene encodes CDR1 KGHDR and CDR2 SFDVKD. The CDR3 is made up of 13 amino acids. CDR3 residues: CATSGDITDTQYF. In DNA form, the CDR3 reads TGTGCCACCAGTGGAGACATCACAGATACGCAGTATTTT.

The CDR3 loop is CATSTKGFAEMNTDTQYF. CDR3 in DNA: TGTGCCACCAGCACCAAGGGTTTCGCGGAGATGAACACAGATACGCAGTATTTT. The J gene is TRBJ2-3, the V gene TRBV15, with no clear D. This CDR3 contains 18 residues. Germline loops: CDR1 LNHNV, CDR2 YYDKDF (reference sequence). Trimming removed 4 bases from V and 2 bases from J, with 22 bases in between. Full variable domain (rest looked up from reference TRBV15 and TRBJ2-3): DAMVIQNPRYQVTQFGKPVTLSCSQTLNHNVMYWYQQKSSQAPKLLFHYYDKDFNNEADTPDNFQSRRPNTSFCFLDIRSPGLGDTAMYLCATSTKGFAEMNTDTQYFGPGTRLTVL.

The chain joins TRBV30 to TRBJ1-1; D may be TRBD1 (6 bases). The CDR3 spans 13 residues. Germline CDR1 is GTSNPN and CDR2 is SVGIG (reference sequence). Trimming took 5 bases from V and 2 from J, leaving 12 bases between them. CDR3 bases: TGTGCCTGGGACACAGGGTATAACACTGAAGCTTTCTTT. Its translation: CAWDTGYNTEAFF. Complete variable domain (other parts from reference TRBV30 and TRBJ1-1): SQTIHQWPATLVQPVGSPLSLECTVEGTSNPNLYWYRQAAGRGLQLLFYSVGIGQISSEVPQNLSASRPQDRQFILSSKKLLLSDSGFYLCAWDTGYNTEAFFGQGTRLTVV.

The CDR3 loop is CASSQVSGRIAETQYF. The CDR3 nucleotides read TGTGCCAGCAGCCAAGTATCAGGAAGGATCGCGGAGACCCAGTACTTC. The rearrangement joins TRBV14 to TRBJ2-5, with D unresolved. The germline V gene encodes CDR1 SGHDN and CDR2 FVKESK. The CDR3 covers 16 residues. Trimming cost V 1 base and J 5 bases, with 17 bases left between them.

This clonotype was seen only once. The chain is built from TRBV29-1 and TRBJ2-5, with D maybe TRBD1 (6 bases). Trimming removed 7 bases from V and 0 bases from J, with 9 bases in between. The CDR3 is 12 residues long. Germline-derived CDR1 and CDR2 are SQVTM and ANQGSEA. This chain's CDR3 is CSGRQDQETQYF. CDR3 bases: TGCAGCGGTCGACAGGACCAAGAGACCCAGTACTTC.

The chain is built from TRBV30 and TRBJ2-2; D unresolved. The CDR3 contains 12 residues. V gave up 1 base and J gave up 2 bases, with 2 bases separating them. Germline CDR1 is GTSNPN and CDR2 is SVGIG (reference sequence). CDR3 in amino acids: CAWSANTGELFF. The DNA of the CDR3 is TGTGCCTGGAGTGCCAACACCGGGGAGCTGTTTTTT.

Here the CDR3 reads CASSLVSARGVEQYF. CDR3 in DNA: TGTGCCAGCAGCTTAGTTTCGGCCCGCGGGGTGGAGCAGTACTTC. The chain is built from TRBV7-8 and TRBJ2-7; D is perhaps TRBD2 (6 bases). Germline loops: CDR1 SGHVS, CDR2 FQNEAQ. With 1 base removed from V and 7 bases from J, the gap between germline ends came to 17 bases. The CDR3 contains 15 residues.

The rearrangement uses TRBV7-9 and TRBJ2-5, with D perhaps TRBD1 (5 bases). The CDR3 has 14 residues. Between the trimmed V and J ends, which lost 3 bases and 4 bases, there was a span of 12 bases. CDR1 and CDR2 (germline): SEHNR, FQNEAQ (reference sequence). The CDR3 loop is CASSFRVRGETQYF. The CDR3 DNA is TGTGCCAGCAGCTTCAGGGTTAGAGGAGAGACCCAGTACTTC.

This chain joins TRBV12-3 or TRBV12-4 and TRBJ1-2, with no clear D. The CDR3 has 12 amino acids. The V gene lost 6 bases and the J gene lost 4 bases, with 9 bases spanning the gap. CDR3 amino acids: CASRARTYGYTF. In DNA, the CDR3 is TGTGCCAGCAGGGCACGAACCTATGGCTACACCTTC.

The chain recombines TRBV29-1 with TRBJ1-2; no reliable D call. The germline V and J ends were trimmed by 1 base and 8 bases, with 14 bases remaining between them. The CDR3 has 13 residues. The V gene's germline CDR1 is SQVTM and CDR2 ANQGSEA. The CDR3 DNA sequence: TGCAGCGTTGAAGGGGCTCGGCGGAGGGGCTACACCTTC. This sequence encodes CSVEGARRRGYTF.

This chain connects TRBV27 to TRBJ2-1; tentatively, D is TRBD2 (5 bases). This CDR3 is 13 amino acids long. V gave up 7 bases and J gave up 10 bases, with 17 bases separating them. The V gene's germline CDR1 is MNHEY and CDR2 SMNVEV (reference sequence). The CDR3 spells CASTATPPGEQFF. The DNA of the CDR3 is TGTGCCAGCACCGCGACTCCGCCGGGAGAGCAGTTCTTC.

The chain joins TRBV15 to TRBJ2-5; D not resolved. Per germline, CDR1 LNHNV and CDR2 YYDKDF (reference sequence). The CDR3 sequence is 14 residues long. V lost 0 bases and J lost 4, with 9 bases in between. For the CDR3, the DNA is TGTGCCACCAGCAGAGATGGGCGGTCAGAGACCCAGTACTTC. It translates to CATSRDGRSETQYF.

The chain employs TRBV20-1 and TRBJ1-2; D might be TRBD1 (5 bases). The CDR3 totals 12 residues. Trimming left V 5 bases short and J 4 bases short, with 11 bases between. Per the germline V gene, CDR1 is DFQATT and CDR2 is SNEGSKA (reference sequence). The CDR3 DNA is TGCAGTGCTCTTGGGGCATCCTATGGCTACACCTTC. Translating it yields CSALGASYGYTF.

This chain uses TRBV9 with TRBJ2-7; the match to TRBD1 covers 7 bases. CDR3 length: 15 amino acids. Per the germline V gene, CDR1 is SGDLS and CDR2 is YYNGEE. V trimming: 3 bases; J trimming: 0 bases; junction bases outside the gene matches: 6. The CDR3 coding sequence is TGTGCCAGCAGCGCCACAGGGGCTCTCTCCTACGAGCAGTACTTC. This sequence encodes CASSATGALSYEQYF.

The V call is TRBV12-3 or TRBV12-4, the J call TRBJ2-3; D might be TRBD1 (5 bases). V was cut by 7 bases and J by 1 base, with 12 bases left in between. The CDR3 covers 14 residues. This CDR3 reads CASTPTAGTDTQYF. CDR3 sequence (DNA): TGTGCCAGCACCCCGACAGCCGGCACAGATACGCAGTATTTT.

This clonotype was counted a single time. The CDR3 spells CASSLQSEQYF. CDR3 bases: TGTGCCAGCAGCCTTCAGAGCGAGCAGTACTTC. V is TRBV7-2 and J is TRBJ2-7, with D unclear. Between the trimmed V and J ends, which lost 5 bases and 6 bases, there was a span of 8 bases. The CDR3 covers 11 residues. CDR1 is SGHTA and CDR2 is FQGNSA in the germline V gene.

The CDR3 reads CASSAWTGRDQPQHF. The DNA of the CDR3 is TGTGCCAGCAGCGCCTGGACAGGGCGGGATCAGCCCCAGCATTTT. The rearrangement uses TRBV7-2 and TRBJ1-5; the match to TRBD1 covers 8 bases. From germline, CDR1 is SGHTA and CDR2 FQGNSA. The CDR3 runs 15 residues. The V segment lost 5 bases and the J segment 5 bases; nucleotides outside the gene matches: 8.

The V gene is TRBV29-1, the J gene TRBJ2-3; D gene unclear. V gave up 1 base and J gave up 3 bases, with 11 bases separating them. CDR1 and CDR2 from the germline V gene are SQVTM and ANQGSEA. The CDR3 length is 14 residues. The CDR3 nucleotides read TGCAGCGTTGAAGGTAACCTGAGAACAGATACGCAGTATTTT. It codes for CSVEGNLRTDTQYF.

J is TRBJ2-7 and V is TRBV23-1; D might be TRBD2 (5 bases). TRBV23-1 is classed as an ORF, of uncertain function. There are 21 residues in the CDR3. With 0 bases removed from V and 2 bases from J, the gap between germline ends came to 29 bases. CDR3 region: CASSQSSFRGPSRPCPYEQYF. The CDR3 bases are TGCGCCAGCAGTCAATCGTCGTTCAGAGGCCCTAGCCGGCCCTGTCCCTACGAGCAGTACTTC.

The chain uses TRBV29-1 and TRBJ2-3, with TRBD1 identical over 7 bases. Germline V gives CDR1 SQVTM, CDR2 ANQGSEA. The CDR3 runs 15 residues. After removal of 7 bases from V and 0 bases from J, the junction contained 10 bases not matched to a gene. CDR3 in DNA: TGCAGCGCCCACGGACAGGTTAGAAGCACAGATACGCAGTATTTT. Protein: CSAHGQVRSTDTQYF.

This chain uses TRBV29-1 with TRBJ2-1; 11 bases align to TRBD2. The V gene end was trimmed by 7 bases and the J gene end by 6 bases; junction bases not matched to a gene: 8. CDR1 and CDR2 (germline): SQVTM, ANQGSEA. The CDR3 is made up of 14 amino acids. The CDR3 here is CSALAGGTFNEQFF. DNA of the CDR3: TGCAGCGCCTTAGCGGGAGGGACCTTCAATGAGCAGTTCTTC.

The V gene is TRBV10-3, the J gene TRBJ2-5, with 9 positions matching TRBD2. The J segment lost 7 bases and the V segment lost 2 bases, leaving 8 bases of the junction unmatched. There are 15 residues in the CDR3. CDR1 is ENHRY and CDR2 is SYGVKD in the germline V gene. CDR3 sequence reads: CAISESLAGTRTQYF. CDR3 nucleotide sequence: TGTGCCATCAGTGAGAGCCTAGCGGGAACCCGGACCCAGTACTTC.

This chain connects TRBV6-5 to TRBJ2-5, with D perhaps TRBD2 (5 bases). This CDR3 has 14 residues. Per the germline V gene, CDR1 is MNHEY and CDR2 is SVGAGI. V lost 4 bases and J 4 bases, leaving 13 bases between the germline ends. Written as DNA, the CDR3 is TGTGCCAGCAGTTCACGACCTCGGGGAGAGACCCAGTACTTC. Residues: CASSSRPRGETQYF.

The rearrangement uses TRBV27 and TRBJ1-2; 8 bases are shared with TRBD1. The germline V gene has CDR1 MNHEY and CDR2 SMNVEV (reference sequence). The CDR3 contains 12 residues. J gave up 7 bases and V 6 bases, and 4 bases lay outside the gene matches. Written as DNA, the CDR3 is TGTGCCAGCAGAGACAGGGGAGGTGGCTACACCTTC. Translated: CASRDRGGGYTF.

CDR3: CSVRPLSDWNYGYTF. The CDR3 nucleotides are TGCAGCGTCCGACCTCTATCAGACTGGAACTATGGCTACACCTTC. This sequence joins TRBV29-1 and TRBJ1-2; D is ambiguous. Germline V lookup: CDR1 SQVTM, CDR2 ANQGSEA. Trimming stripped 6 bases from V and 2 bases from J, with 19 bases between. There are 15 residues in the CDR3.